Listed here are 10 T cell receptor beta chains from one sample, sequenced in a study of T cell changes during pregnancy in multiple sclerosis. The assay was immunoSEQ multiplex PCR, and TCRdb's table has in-frame clones only and misses some. The repertoire holds roughly 39,000 clones, with 75% to 95% as singletons. The starting material was CD4+ T cells from peripheral blood mononuclear cells, obtained in the first trimester of pregnancy. These receptors originate from a female donor in good health, enrolled as a control in a pregnancy study.

This clone was seen a handful of times. This chain uses TRBV7-9 with TRBJ1-1; 7 nucleotides match TRBD1. V lost 3 bases and J lost 4; bases outside the gene matches: 17. Germline values: CDR1 SEHNR, CDR2 FQNEAQ (reference sequence). CDR3 size: 18 residues. This CDR3 is CASSFSDRGRGVGTEAFF. Here the CDR3 DNA reads TGTGCCAGCAGCTTTTCGGATAGGGGGCGCGGGGTGGGCACTGAAGCTTTCTTT.

V gene TRBV6-1 combines with J gene TRBJ1-1, with no clear D. V shed 8 bases and J shed 6 bases, with 7 bases lying between them. The germline V gene has CDR1 MNHNS and CDR2 SASEGT. The CDR3 consists of 10 residues. DNA for the CDR3: TGTGCCAGCTCTAACGCTGAAGCTTTCTTT. It yields the protein CASSNAEAFF.

The chain is built from TRBV5-8 and TRBJ1-2; the D gene is possibly TRBD1 (6 bases). Per the germline V gene, CDR1 is SGHTS and CDR2 is YDEGEE. This CDR3 is 13 amino acids long. Trimming removed 4 bases from V and 2 bases from J, with 9 bases in between. This chain's CDR3 is CASSGTGNYGYTF. The CDR3 DNA follows: TGTGCCAGCAGCGGTACAGGGAACTATGGCTACACCTTC. The full variable domain, rest sourced from reference TRBV5-8 and TRBJ1-2, is EAGVTQSPTHLIKTRGQQATLRCSPISGHTSVYWYQQALGLGLQFLLWYDEGEERNRGNFPPRFSGRQFPNYSSELNVNALELEDSALYLCASSGTGNYGYTFGSGTRLTVV.

V is TRBV6-5 and J is TRBJ1-1; D not certain. The CDR3 is 15 residues long. The ends were cut back, 4 bases at V and 4 bases at J, with 16 bases in the middle. CDR1 and CDR2 (germline): MNHEY, SVGAGI. The CDR3 region is CASSFSFTVSTEAFF. In DNA, the CDR3 is TGTGCCAGCAGTTTCTCATTCACTGTGAGCACTGAAGCTTTCTTT.

V and J are TRBV19 and TRBJ1-6; the match to TRBD1 covers 8 bases. The CDR3 loop spans 14 amino acids. Germline V gene data show CDR1 as LNHDA and CDR2 as SQIVND (reference sequence). V was clipped by 6 bases and J by 9 bases; unmatched bases: 7. CDR3 amino acids: CASRGTGLGSPLHF. CDR3 nucleotide sequence: TGTGCCAGTAGGGGGACAGGATTGGGTTCACCCCTCCACTTT. Using reference TRBV19 and TRBJ1-6 for the parts outside the CDR3, the full variable domain is DGGITQSPKYLFRKEGQNVTLSCEQNLNHDAMYWYRQDPGQGLRLIYYSQIVNDFQKGDIAEGYSVSREKKESFPLTVTSAQKNPTAFYLCASRGTGLGSPLHFGNGTRLTVT.

This chain uses TRBV28 with TRBJ1-3; D is unclear. The V gene lost 3 bases and the J gene lost 0 bases, with 6 bases spanning the gap. CDR1 MDHEN and CDR2 SYDVKM come from the germline V gene. The CDR3 consists of 14 residues. CDR3 coding DNA: TGTGCCAGCAGTTTGCGGGACTCTGGAAACACCATATATTTT. Amino acid sequence: CASSLRDSGNTIYF.

The V and J genes are TRBV5-1 and TRBJ1-2; D not certain. Germline V gene sequence: CDR1 SGHRS, CDR2 YFSETQ. The CDR3 is made up of 14 amino acids. V lost 4 bases, J lost 1 base, and 11 bases lay in between. The CDR3 sequence is CASSGEDLNYGYTF. CDR3 DNA: TGCGCCAGCAGCGGGGAGGACCTTAACTATGGCTACACCTTC.

The J gene is TRBJ2-1, the V gene TRBV6-4; no firm D call. V lost 2 bases to trimming and J lost 0 bases, with 8 bases between them. This CDR3 comprises 15 residues. The germline gives CDR1 MRHNA, CDR2 SNTAGT. The CDR3 DNA reads TGTGCCAGCAGTGACGGTCCGAGCTCCTACAATGAGCAGTTCTTC. Residues: CASSDGPSSYNEQFF.

The chain has TRBV7-2 and TRBJ1-1; the D gene is possibly TRBD1 (6 bases). CDR1 and CDR2 from the germline V gene are SGHTA and FQGNSA. The CDR3 is 14 residues long. Trimming removed 5 bases from V and 4 bases from J, with 14 bases in between. The CDR3 coding sequence is TGTGCCAGCAGCCCGGGGGGGGCCGTCACTGAAGCTTTCTTT. This gives the protein CASSPGGAVTEAFF.

The chain recombines TRBV25-1 with TRBJ1-5, with 7 positions matching TRBD1. The CDR3 runs 15 residues. The J segment lost 1 base and the V segment lost 4 bases, leaving 4 bases of the junction unmatched. Germline V gene lookup returns CDR1 MGHDK and CDR2 SYGVNS. The DNA for the CDR3 is TGTGCCAGCAGTGCGGGACAGAAAAGCAATCAGCCCCAGCATTTT. This gives the protein CASSAGQKSNQPQHF.